A selection of T cell receptor beta chains follows, all from one sample in a study of blood T cell repertoires in COVID-19. Clones were sequenced by immunoSEQ multiplex PCR, and TCRdb holds only the in-frame ones, with some missing. The table includes 120,000 to 150,000 clones, roughly 80% detected once. The sample taken for sequencing was peripheral blood. Every receptor here comes from a human donor in a cohort sampled during active COVID-19. Both conserved end residues are part of each CDR3. A D gene is named only where the DNA matches it firmly. Size values are once, few and many counts, or a class for expanded clones, and some rows have none.

j_gene	v_gene	d_gene	abundance	CDR3aa	CDR3nt
TRBJ2-5	TRBV7-8	TRBD2	NA	CASSLARWGLAGAETQYF	TGTGCCAGCAGCTTAGCACGTTGGGGACTAGCGGGGGCTGAGACCCAGTACTTC
TRBJ2-7	TRBV6-2/TRBV6-3	NA	few	CASSYRGTYEQYF	TGTGCCAGCAGTTACCGCGGGACCTACGAGCAGTACTTC
TRBJ2-5	TRBV6-5	NA	NA	CASIVAGRETQYF	TGTGCCAGCATCGTCGCAGGGCGAGAGACCCAGTACTTC
TRBJ1-1	TRBV14	NA	NA	CASSRTGRATEAFF	TGTGCCAGCAGCCGAACAGGACGGGCCACTGAAGCTTTCTTT
TRBJ1-5	TRBV28	NA	few	CASSSPQGGDQPQHF	TGTGCCAGCAGTTCACCCCAGGGAGGTGATCAGCCCCAGCATTTT
TRBJ2-2	TRBV6-4	NA	NA	CASSLQGTGELFF	TGTGCCAGCAGTTTACAGGGAACCGGGGAGCTGTTTTTT
TRBJ1-1	TRBV4-3	NA	few	CASSQQHGGVTEAFF	TGCGCCAGCAGCCAACAACACGGGGGGGTGACTGAAGCTTTCTTT
TRBJ2-1	TRBV28	NA	NA	CASSLSSRVLKFF	TGTGCCAGCAGTTTAAGTAGCCGGGTATTAAAGTTCTTC
TRBJ2-2	TRBV6-1	TRBD1	NA	CASSELQGAAGELFF	TGTGCCAGCAGTGAGTTGCAGGGGGCCGCCGGGGAGCTGTTTTTT
TRBJ2-5	TRBV11-2	NA	once	CASSLDPGTTTQYF	TGTGCCAGCAGCTTAGACCCCGGGACAACGACCCAGTACTTC
TRBJ2-1	TRBV19	TRBD2	NA	CASSPRPPGLALNEQFF	TGTGCCAGTAGTCCGAGGCCCCCGGGACTAGCCCTCAATGAGCAGTTCTTC
TRBJ1-1	TRBV3-1/TRBV3-2	NA	NA	CASSQDSGRLTEAFF	TGTGCCAGCAGCCAAGATTCAGGGCGGCTGACTGAAGCTTTCTTT
TRBJ1-2	TRBV2	TRBD1	NA	CASGQGRSYGYTF	TGTGCCAGCGGACAGGGGAGAAGCTATGGCTACACCTTC
TRBJ1-1	TRBV19	NA	NA	CASRKTENTEAFF	TGTGCCAGTAGGAAGACAGAGAACACTGAAGCTTTCTTT
TRBJ2-3	TRBV6-6	TRBD1	NA	CASTPQGAASTDTQYF	TGTGCCAGCACTCCCCAGGGGGCAGCGAGCACAGATACGCAGTATTTT
TRBJ2-5	TRBV5-4	NA	NA	CASSPKLGAPGETQYF	TGTGCCAGCAGCCCCAAACTGGGGGCCCCGGGGGAGACCCAGTACTTC
TRBJ1-1	TRBV5-1	NA	once	CASSMRGGLNTEAFF	TGCGCCAGCAGCATGCGGGGGGGATTGAACACTGAAGCTTTCTTT
TRBJ2-3	TRBV6-5	TRBD2	once	CAAGGGWSTDTQYF	TGTGCCGCGGGGGGGGGTTGGAGCACAGATACGCAGTATTTT